A single sample gave rise to the 17 T cell receptor beta chains below, sequenced in a study of T-cell reconstitution after alpha-beta-depleted transplantation in children. Unique molecular identifiers were used to barcode this TCRbeta library. Via MiXCR, TCRdb re-called the PCR reads, giving one row per CDR3 protein. This sample has some 600,000 distinct CDR3 sequences, with approximately 13% found just once. Sequenced material: PBMCs, mostly from graft donor cells, taken 360 days after TCRalphabeta/CD19-depleted stem cell transplant. These receptors all come from a male patient between 10 and 17 years old who had a stem cell transplant for acute myeloid leukemia, so the T cells may come from the graft donor.

V gene TRBV11-2 combines with J gene TRBJ1-1; D is uncertain. Trimming pared 5 bases from V and 2 bases from J, leaving 9 bases between. Germline V CDR1 and CDR2: SGHAT, FQNNGV. The CDR3 sequence is 13 residues long. This CDR3 is CASSPPFNTEAFF. The CDR3 bases are TGTGCCAGCAGCCCCCCGTTCAACACTGAAGCTTTCTTT.

The chain links TRBV28 to TRBJ2-5; D perhaps matches TRBD1 (6 bases). With 5 bases removed from V and 0 bases from J, the gap between germline ends came to 16 bases. The CDR3 has 16 amino acids. Per the germline V gene, CDR1 is MDHEN and CDR2 is SYDVKM. The CDR3 DNA reads TGTGCCAGCAGTCCCGGGACACCATCATACCAAGAGACCCAGTACTTC. It specifies CASSPGTPSYQETQYF.

This clonotype has a handful of counts. The chain joins TRBV4-2 to TRBJ2-1; no firm D call. The CDR3 sequence is 14 residues long. V lost 0 bases, J lost 2 bases, and 5 bases lay in between. Germline CDR1 reads LGHNA; CDR2 reads YNFKEQ. The CDR3 DNA reads as TGTGCCAGCAGCCAAGAGGGCCCCTACAATGAGCAGTTCTTC. As protein: CASSQEGPYNEQFF.

Note on this clonotype: A read error may explain this, as a much larger clone is one base away. The chain joins TRBV20-1 to TRBJ2-7, with 10 bases fitting TRBD2. This CDR3 contains 15 residues. Looked up from germline, CDR1 is DFQATT and CDR2 is SNEGSKA (reference sequence). The V and J ends lost 6 bases and 4 bases, in that order; junction bases with no gene match: 12. The CDR3 DNA is TGCAGTGCCCTTAATAGCGGGAGGTCGGGGTACGAGCAGTACTTC. Translated: CSALNSGRSGYEQYF.

V gene TRBV6-2 or TRBV6-3 combines with J gene TRBJ2-7; the match to TRBD1 covers 7 bases. The germline V gene encodes CDR1 MNHEY and CDR2 SVGEGT. The V and J ends lost 2 bases and 6 bases, in that order; junction bases with no gene match: 13. The CDR3 is made up of 16 amino acids. CDR3 in amino acids: CASSYLRTGKGGEQYF. DNA of the CDR3: TGTGCCAGCAGTTACCTACGGACAGGAAAAGGGGGCGAGCAGTACTTC.

Only a few counts were recorded for this clonotype. The rearrangement uses TRBV20-1 and TRBJ2-2; 7 bases line up with TRBD2. V shed 5 bases, J shed 0 bases, and the junction held 12 bases outside the gene matches. Germline CDR1 DFQATT, CDR2 SNEGSKA (reference sequence). CDR3 size: 17 residues. Here the CDR3 reads CSAGRLAHLANTGELFF. CDR3 DNA sequence: TGCAGTGCTGGGAGACTAGCTCACCTCGCGAACACCGGGGAGCTGTTTTTT.

The chain employs TRBV4-1 and TRBJ2-2; D is undetermined. Trimming cost V 6 bases and J 4 bases, with 12 bases left between them. This CDR3 is built from 14 residues. The germline CDR1 and CDR2 sequences are MGHRA and YSYEKL. CDR3 bases: TGCGCCAGCAGGCACCGGAGCTTCACCGGGGAGCTGTTTTTT. It codes for CASRHRSFTGELFF.

The gene calls are TRBV9 and TRBJ2-7; D might be TRBD2 (5 bases). The V gene lost 1 base and the J gene lost 5 bases, with 10 bases spanning the gap. The CDR3 totals 13 residues. CDR1 SGDLS and CDR2 YYNGEE come from the germline V gene. CDR3 bases: TGTGCCAGCAGCGTATCGGGAACCCACGAGCAGTACTTC. The encoded protein is CASSVSGTHEQYF. The full variable domain, its missing parts supplied by reference TRBV9 and TRBJ2-7, is DSGVTQTPKHLITATGQRVTLRCSPRSGDLSVYWYQQSLDQGLQFLIQYYNGEERAKGNILERFSAQQFPDLHSELNLSSLELGDSALYFCASSVSGTHEQYFGPGTRLTVT.

This clonotype was observed a few times. The CDR3 here is CSAIQGYYNHTEAFF. In DNA form, the CDR3 reads TGCAGTGCTATTCAGGGGTATTATAACCACACTGAAGCTTTCTTT. The chain is built from TRBV20-1 and TRBJ1-1; D may be TRBD1 (6 bases). This CDR3 spans 15 amino acids. Germline V gene data show CDR1 as DFQATT and CDR2 as SNEGSKA (reference sequence). V was clipped by 4 bases and J by 3 bases, with 18 bases between them.

The chain recombines TRBV3-1 with TRBJ2-1, with 9 bases identical to TRBD2. The CDR3 has 17 amino acids. Germline V gene data show CDR1 as LGHDT and CDR2 as YNNKEL (reference sequence). The J segment lost 5 bases and the V segment lost 1 base, leaving 9 bases of the junction unmatched. CDR3 in DNA: TGTGCCAGCAGCCAAGGGTCTAGCGGGAATCGAAACAATGAGCAGTTCTTC. It codes for CASSQGSSGNRNNEQFF.

This clonotype has a handful of counts. The chain couples TRBV6-2 or TRBV6-3 to TRBJ2-7, with a tentative D call TRBD2 (6 bases). The CDR3 sequence is 15 residues long. CDR1 is MNHEY, CDR2 SVGEGT, per germline. The V gene lost 2 bases and the J gene lost 3 bases, with 14 bases spanning the gap. The CDR3 protein is CASSYAKDGGYEQYF. As DNA, the CDR3 is TGTGCCAGCAGTTACGCGAAGGACGGGGGCTACGAGCAGTACTTC.

The chain combines TRBV5-1 with TRBJ2-2; no clear D gene. Per the germline V gene, CDR1 is SGHRS and CDR2 is YFSETQ. Trimming took 0 bases from V and 1 from J, leaving 10 bases between them. This CDR3 has 16 residues. The CDR3 sequence: CASSLGLTLNTGELFF. DNA of the CDR3: TGCGCCAGCAGCTTGGGACTGACGCTGAACACCGGGGAGCTGTTTTTT. The full variable domain, rest sourced from reference TRBV5-1 and TRBJ2-2, is KAGVTQTPRYLIKTRGQQVTLSCSPISGHRSVSWYQQTPGQGLQFLFEYFSETQRNKGNFPGRFSGRQFSNSRSEMNVSTLELGDSALYLCASSLGLTLNTGELFFGEGSRLTVL.

This rearrangement joins TRBV6-1 to TRBJ1-5; 8 bases agree with TRBD1. The V and J ends lost 6 bases and 6 bases, in that order; junction bases with no gene match: 10. Germline lookup yields CDR1 MNHNS and CDR2 SASEGT. CDR3 length: 15 amino acids. In DNA, the CDR3 is TGTGCCAGCAGACAAGCAGGGGGCTTATCTCAGCCCCAGCATTTT. This sequence encodes CASRQAGGLSQPQHF.

In this sample, this clonotype turned up a few times. The chain couples TRBV5-1 to TRBJ2-5; TRBD1 matches 7 bases. The length of the CDR3 is 13 residues. The germline CDR1 and CDR2 sequences are SGHRS and YFSETQ. The V segment lost 5 bases and the J segment 3 bases; nucleotides outside the gene matches: 4. In nucleotides, the CDR3 is TGCGCCAGCAGAGGGGGCGCGGAAGAGACCCAGTACTTC. Residues: CASRGGAEETQYF.

The sample holds a few counts of this clonotype. This chain connects TRBV7-3 to TRBJ2-7; D perhaps matches TRBD1 (7 bases). The CDR3 length is 15 residues. V was shortened by 5 bases and J by 4 bases, with 18 bases between the two germline ends. Per the germline V gene, CDR1 is SGHTA and CDR2 is FQGTGA. The CDR3 DNA reads TGTGCCAGCAGCCACTTCGGGCAGGGGGGTTACGAGCAGTACTTC. Translating it yields CASSHFGQGGYEQYF. Drawing the rest from reference TRBV7-3 and TRBJ2-7, the complete variable domain is GAGVSQTPSNKVTEKGKYVELRCDPISGHTALYWYRQSLGQGPEFLIYFQGTGAADDSGLPNDRFFAVRPEGSVSTLKIQRTERGDSAVYLCASSHFGQGGYEQYFGPGTRLTVT.

The chain links TRBV12-3 or TRBV12-4 to TRBJ2-5; TRBD2 agrees at 10 bases. The ends lost 10 bases at V and 3 bases at J; junction bases unmatched: 5. The CDR3 has 13 amino acids. The CDR3 loop reads CATLAGAEETQYF. The CDR3 DNA sequence: TGTGCCACCCTAGCGGGAGCCGAAGAGACCCAGTACTTC.

This clonotype came up a few times. This chain connects TRBV20-1 to TRBJ2-1; TRBD2 matches at 9 bases. This CDR3 has 17 amino acids. The ends lost 1 base at V and 4 bases at J; junction bases unmatched: 11. Germline CDR1 and CDR2: DFQATT and SNEGSKA (reference sequence). CDR3 sequence reads: CSARGLAGTSRYNEQFF. CDR3 DNA: TGCAGTGCTAGAGGTCTAGCGGGGACCTCGAGGTACAATGAGCAGTTCTTC.